This T cell receptor beta chain was profiled in a study of CD8+CD57+ T cells in acquired aplastic anemia. Study-wide context: Among healthy donors, CD4+ cells averaged about 11 million reads.

This CDR3 spans 14 amino acids. Looked up from germline, CDR1 is SGHVS and CDR2 is FNYEAQ. After removal of 4 bases from V and 6 bases from J, the junction contained 4 bases not matched to a gene. For CDR3 and TCR beta VDJ profiling, genomic DNA was the template used. TCRdb called the reads again in MiXCR, with one record for every CDR3 protein. The sample includes around 170,000 distinct CDR3 sequences, 60% to 70% of them seen just once. Comments on this clonotype: Its specificity is not known.

Study observations and caveats: No significant patient-versus-control difference appeared in CD8+ Simpson's diversity.

This chain connects TRBV7-6 to TRBJ2-7, with TRBD2 matching 12 bases. The source material was sorted CD4+, CD8+, or CD8+CD57+ T cells (not recorded which) from PBMCs. The TCR sequence derives from a human donor in good health. The CDR3, as DNA: TGTGCCAGCAGCTCGACTAGCGGGAGAGGCGAGCAGTACTTC. Protein product: CASSSTSGRGEQYF.